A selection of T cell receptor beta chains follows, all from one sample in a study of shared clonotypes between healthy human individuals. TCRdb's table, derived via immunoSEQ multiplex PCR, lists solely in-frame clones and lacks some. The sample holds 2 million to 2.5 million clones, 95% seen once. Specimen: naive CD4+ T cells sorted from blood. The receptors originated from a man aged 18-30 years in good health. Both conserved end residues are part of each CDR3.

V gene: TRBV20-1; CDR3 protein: CSVGSNYEQYF
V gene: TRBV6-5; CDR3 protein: CASSYGDGRGGETQYF
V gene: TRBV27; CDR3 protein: CASSSLRDLLNQPQHF
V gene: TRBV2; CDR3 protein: CASSVPGTGLNTEAFF
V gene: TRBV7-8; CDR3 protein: CASSFLTSGSRHNEQFF
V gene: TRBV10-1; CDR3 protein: CASSESIGSPTGELFF
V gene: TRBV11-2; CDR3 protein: CASSPTGARETQYF
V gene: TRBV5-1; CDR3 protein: CASSLGQGPNTEAFF
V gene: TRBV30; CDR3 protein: CAWSPSTGFGTDTQYF
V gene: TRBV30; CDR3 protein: CAWSVRTSNYGYTF
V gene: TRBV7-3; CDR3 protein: CASRLGTNTEAFF
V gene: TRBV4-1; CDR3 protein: CASSQVLAGVGDTQYF
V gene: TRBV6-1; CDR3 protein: CASSSATGNTIYF
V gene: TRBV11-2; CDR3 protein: CASSLDLGPAFF
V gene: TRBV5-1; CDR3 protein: CASSFLLAEPYEQYF
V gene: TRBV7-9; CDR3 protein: CASSLGPQAGLAKNIQYF
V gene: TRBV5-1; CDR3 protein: CASSLHGQTTDTQYF
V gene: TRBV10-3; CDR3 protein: CAIGLEGVINEQFF
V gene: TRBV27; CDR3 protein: CASREYRGPLGEQYF
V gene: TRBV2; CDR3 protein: CASRTIGGGQETQYF
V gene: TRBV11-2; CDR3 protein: CASSFSGRDEQFF
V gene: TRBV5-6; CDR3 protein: CASSLGSIGNQPQHF
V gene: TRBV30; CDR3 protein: CAWSVEAPGYTF
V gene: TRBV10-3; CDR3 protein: CAISENGGNQPQHF
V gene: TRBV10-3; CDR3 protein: CAIGGTGVSGNTIYF
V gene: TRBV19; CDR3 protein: CASSINRGDQPQHF
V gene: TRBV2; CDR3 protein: CASKGRAYEQYF